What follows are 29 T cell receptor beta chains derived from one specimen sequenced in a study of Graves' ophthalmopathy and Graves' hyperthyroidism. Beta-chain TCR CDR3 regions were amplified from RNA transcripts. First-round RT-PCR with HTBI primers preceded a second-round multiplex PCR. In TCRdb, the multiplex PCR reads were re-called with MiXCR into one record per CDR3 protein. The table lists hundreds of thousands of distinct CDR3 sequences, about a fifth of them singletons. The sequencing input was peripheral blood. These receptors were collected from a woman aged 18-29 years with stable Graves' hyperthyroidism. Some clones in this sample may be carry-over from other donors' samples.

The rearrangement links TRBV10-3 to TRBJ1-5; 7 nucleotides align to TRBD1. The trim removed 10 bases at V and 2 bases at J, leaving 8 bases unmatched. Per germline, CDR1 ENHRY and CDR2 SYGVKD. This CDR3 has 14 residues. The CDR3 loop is CATTGVVGNQPQHF. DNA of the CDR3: TGTGCCACCACAGGGGTTGTCGGCAATCAGCCCCAGCATTTT.

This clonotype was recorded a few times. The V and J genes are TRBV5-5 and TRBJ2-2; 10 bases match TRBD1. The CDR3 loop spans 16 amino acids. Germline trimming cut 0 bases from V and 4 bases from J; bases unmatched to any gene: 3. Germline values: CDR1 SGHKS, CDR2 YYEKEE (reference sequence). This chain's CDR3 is CASSLGQGAFTGELFF. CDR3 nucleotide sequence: TGTGCCAGCAGCTTGGGACAGGGGGCTTTCACCGGGGAGCTGTTTTTT.

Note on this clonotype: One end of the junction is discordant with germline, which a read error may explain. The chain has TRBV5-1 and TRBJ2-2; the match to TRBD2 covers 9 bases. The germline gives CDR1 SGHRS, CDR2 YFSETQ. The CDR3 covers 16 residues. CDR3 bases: TGCGCCAGCAGCTTGTATAGCGGGAGAGGGACCGGGGAGCCGTTTTTT. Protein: CASSLYSGRGTGEPFF.

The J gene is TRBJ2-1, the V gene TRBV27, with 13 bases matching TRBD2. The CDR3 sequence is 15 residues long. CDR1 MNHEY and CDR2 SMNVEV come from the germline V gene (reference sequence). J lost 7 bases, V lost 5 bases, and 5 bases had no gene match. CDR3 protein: CASSIRLAGGNEQFF. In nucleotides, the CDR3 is TGTGCCAGCAGTATCCGACTAGCGGGGGGTAATGAGCAGTTCTTC.

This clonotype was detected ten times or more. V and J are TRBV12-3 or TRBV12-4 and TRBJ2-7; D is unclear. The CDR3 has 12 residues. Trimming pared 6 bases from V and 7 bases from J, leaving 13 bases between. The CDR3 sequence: CASSIRRWEQYF. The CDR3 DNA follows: TGTGCCAGCAGCATTCGGCGGTGGGAGCAGTACTTC.

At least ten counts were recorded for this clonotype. CDR3 sequence reads: CASRAAKNIQYF. For the CDR3, the DNA is TGTGCCAGTCGGGCCGCCAAAAACATTCAGTACTTC. The chain links TRBV12-3 or TRBV12-4 to TRBJ2-4; D is uncertain. The length of the CDR3 is 12 residues. V shed 9 bases and J shed 1 base, with 7 bases lying between them.

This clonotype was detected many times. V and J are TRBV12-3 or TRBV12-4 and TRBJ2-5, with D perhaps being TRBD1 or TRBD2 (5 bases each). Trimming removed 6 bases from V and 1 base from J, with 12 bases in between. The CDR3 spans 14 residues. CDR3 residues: CASRPGATQETQYF. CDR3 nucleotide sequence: TGTGCCAGCAGGCCCGGGGCGACCCAAGAGACCCAGTACTTC.

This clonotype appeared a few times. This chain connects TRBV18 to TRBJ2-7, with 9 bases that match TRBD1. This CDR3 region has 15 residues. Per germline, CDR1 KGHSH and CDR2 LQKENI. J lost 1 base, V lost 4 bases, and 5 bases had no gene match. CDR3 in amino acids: CASSRGQGDSYEQYF. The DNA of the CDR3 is TGTGCCAGCTCACGGGGACAGGGTGATTCCTACGAGCAGTACTTC. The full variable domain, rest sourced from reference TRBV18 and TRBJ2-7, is NAGVMQNPRHLVRRRGQEARLRCSPMKGHSHVYWYRQLPEEGLKFMVYLQKENIIDESGMPKERFSAEFPKEGPSILRIQQVVRGDSAAYFCASSRGQGDSYEQYFGPGTRLTVT.

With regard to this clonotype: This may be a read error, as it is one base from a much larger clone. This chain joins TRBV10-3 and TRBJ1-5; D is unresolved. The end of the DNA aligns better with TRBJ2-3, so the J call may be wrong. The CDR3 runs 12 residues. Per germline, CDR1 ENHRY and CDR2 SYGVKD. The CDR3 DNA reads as TGTGCCATCAGTGATAGCAATCAGCCCCAGTATTTT. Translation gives CAISDSNQPQYF.

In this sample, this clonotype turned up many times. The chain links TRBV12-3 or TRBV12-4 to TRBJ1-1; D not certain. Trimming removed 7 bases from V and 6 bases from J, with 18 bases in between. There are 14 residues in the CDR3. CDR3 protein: CASKLMENVAEAFF. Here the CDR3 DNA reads TGTGCCAGCAAACTTATGGAGAATGTCGCTGAAGCTTTCTTT.

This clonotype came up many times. In nucleotides, the CDR3 is TGTGCCAGCAGCGTAGGCCCTTCCAGCGAGACCCAGTACTTC. Its protein is CASSVGPSSETQYF. V is TRBV9 and J is TRBJ2-5; the D is unclear. This CDR3 comprises 14 residues. The germline V gene has CDR1 SGDLS and CDR2 YYNGEE. The V and J ends lost 0 bases and 5 bases respectively, with 11 bases between them.

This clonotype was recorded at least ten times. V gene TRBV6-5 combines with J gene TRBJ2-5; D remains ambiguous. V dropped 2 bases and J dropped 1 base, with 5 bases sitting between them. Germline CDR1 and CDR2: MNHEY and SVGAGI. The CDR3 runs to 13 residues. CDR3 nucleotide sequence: TGTGCCAGCAGTTACGGCGCCCAAGAGACCCAGTACTTC. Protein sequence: CASSYGAQETQYF.

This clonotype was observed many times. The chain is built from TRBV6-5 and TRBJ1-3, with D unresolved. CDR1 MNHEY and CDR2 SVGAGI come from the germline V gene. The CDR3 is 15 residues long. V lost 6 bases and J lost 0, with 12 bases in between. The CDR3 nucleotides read TGTGCCAGCAGCAGCGGGCTCAACTCTGGAAACACCATATATTTT. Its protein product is CASSSGLNSGNTIYF.

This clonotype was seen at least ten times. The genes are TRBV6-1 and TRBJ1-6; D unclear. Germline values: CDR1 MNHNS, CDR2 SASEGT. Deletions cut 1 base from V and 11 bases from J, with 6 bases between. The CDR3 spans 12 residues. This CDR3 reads CASSEVHTPLHF. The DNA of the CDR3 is TGTGCCAGCAGTGAAGTTCATACACCCCTCCACTTT.

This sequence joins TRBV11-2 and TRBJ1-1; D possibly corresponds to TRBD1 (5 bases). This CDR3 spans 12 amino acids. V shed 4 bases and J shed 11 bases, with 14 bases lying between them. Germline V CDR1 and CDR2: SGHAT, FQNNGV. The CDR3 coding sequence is TGTGCCAGCAGCTGGGGGGTTGTGACGGCTTTCTTT. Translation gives CASSWGVVTAFF.

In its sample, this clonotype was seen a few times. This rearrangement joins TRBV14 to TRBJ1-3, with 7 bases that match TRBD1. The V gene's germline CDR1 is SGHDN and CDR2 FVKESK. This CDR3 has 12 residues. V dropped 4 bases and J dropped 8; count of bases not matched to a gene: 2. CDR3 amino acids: CASSPQGDTIYF. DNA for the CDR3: TGTGCCAGCAGCCCCCAGGGGGACACCATATATTTT.

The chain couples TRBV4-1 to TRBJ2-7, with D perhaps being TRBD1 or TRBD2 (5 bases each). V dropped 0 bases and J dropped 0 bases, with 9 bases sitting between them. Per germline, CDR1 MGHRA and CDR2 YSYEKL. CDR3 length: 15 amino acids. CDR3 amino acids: CASSQEGRNSYEQYF. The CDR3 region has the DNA TGCGCCAGCAGCCAAGAGGGACGGAACTCCTACGAGCAGTACTTC.

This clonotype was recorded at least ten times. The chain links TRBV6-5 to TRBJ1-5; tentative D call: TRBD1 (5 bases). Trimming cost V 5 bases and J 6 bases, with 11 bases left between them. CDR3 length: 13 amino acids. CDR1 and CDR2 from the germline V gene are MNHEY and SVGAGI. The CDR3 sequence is CASSPPGRQPQHF. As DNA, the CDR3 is TGTGCCAGCAGTCCCCCAGGGCGTCAGCCCCAGCATTTT.

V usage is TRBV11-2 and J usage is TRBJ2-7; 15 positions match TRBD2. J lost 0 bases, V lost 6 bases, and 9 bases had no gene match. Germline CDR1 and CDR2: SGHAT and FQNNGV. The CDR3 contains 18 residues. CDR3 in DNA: TGTGCCAGCAGAGGGCAGGGACTAGCGGGGGGTAGCTCCTACGAGCAGTACTTC. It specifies CASRGQGLAGGSSYEQYF.

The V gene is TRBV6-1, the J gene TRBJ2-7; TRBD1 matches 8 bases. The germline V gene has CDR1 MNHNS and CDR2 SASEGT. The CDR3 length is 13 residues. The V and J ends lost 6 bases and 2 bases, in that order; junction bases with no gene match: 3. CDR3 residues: CASRQGATYEQYF. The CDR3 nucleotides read TGTGCCAGCAGGCAGGGGGCAACCTACGAGCAGTACTTC.

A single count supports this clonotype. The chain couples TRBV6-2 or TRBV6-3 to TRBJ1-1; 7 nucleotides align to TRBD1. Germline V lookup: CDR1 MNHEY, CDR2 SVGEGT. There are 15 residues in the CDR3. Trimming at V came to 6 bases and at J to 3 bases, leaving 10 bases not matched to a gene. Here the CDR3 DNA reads TGTGCCAGCAGACAACGGGACAGTGGATACACTGAAGCTTTCTTT. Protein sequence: CASRQRDSGYTEAFF.

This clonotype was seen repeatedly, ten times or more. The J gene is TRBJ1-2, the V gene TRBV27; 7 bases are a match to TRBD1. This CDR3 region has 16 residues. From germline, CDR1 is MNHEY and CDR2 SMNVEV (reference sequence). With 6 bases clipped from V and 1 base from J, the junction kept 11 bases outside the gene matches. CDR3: CASSESPGQNNYGYTF. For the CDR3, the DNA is TGTGCCAGCAGCGAATCACCGGGACAGAATAACTATGGCTACACCTTC.

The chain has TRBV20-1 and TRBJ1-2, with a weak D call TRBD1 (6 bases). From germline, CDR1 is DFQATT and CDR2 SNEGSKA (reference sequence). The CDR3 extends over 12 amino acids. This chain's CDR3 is CRSGGGDSGYTF. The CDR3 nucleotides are TGCAGATCTGGGGGGGGCGATTCTGGCTACACCTTC.

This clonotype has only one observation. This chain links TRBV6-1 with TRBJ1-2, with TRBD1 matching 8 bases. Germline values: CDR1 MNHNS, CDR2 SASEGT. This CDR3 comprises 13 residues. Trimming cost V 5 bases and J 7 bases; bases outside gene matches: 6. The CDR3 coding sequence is TGTGCCAGCAGTCGCCGGACAGGGTTTGGCTACACCTTC. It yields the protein CASSRRTGFGYTF.

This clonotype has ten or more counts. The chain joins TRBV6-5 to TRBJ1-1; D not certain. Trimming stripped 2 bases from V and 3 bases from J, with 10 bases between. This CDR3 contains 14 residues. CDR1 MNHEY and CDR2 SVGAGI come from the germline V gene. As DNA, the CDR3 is TGTGCCAGCAGTTACACGATCGGCGACACTGAAGCTTTCTTT. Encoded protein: CASSYTIGDTEAFF.

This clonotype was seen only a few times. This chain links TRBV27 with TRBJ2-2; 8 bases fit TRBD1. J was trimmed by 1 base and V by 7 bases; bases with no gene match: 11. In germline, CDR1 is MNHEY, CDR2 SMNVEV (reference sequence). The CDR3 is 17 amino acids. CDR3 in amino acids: CASTQTLGQGNTGELFF. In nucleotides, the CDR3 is TGTGCCAGCACTCAAACCCTCGGACAGGGGAACACCGGGGAGCTGTTTTTT.

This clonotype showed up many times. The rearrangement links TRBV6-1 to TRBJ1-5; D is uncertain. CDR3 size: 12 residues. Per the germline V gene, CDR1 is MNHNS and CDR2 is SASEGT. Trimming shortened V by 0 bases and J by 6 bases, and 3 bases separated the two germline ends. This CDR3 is CASSEASQPQHF. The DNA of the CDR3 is TGTGCCAGCAGTGAAGCGAGTCAGCCCCAGCATTTT.

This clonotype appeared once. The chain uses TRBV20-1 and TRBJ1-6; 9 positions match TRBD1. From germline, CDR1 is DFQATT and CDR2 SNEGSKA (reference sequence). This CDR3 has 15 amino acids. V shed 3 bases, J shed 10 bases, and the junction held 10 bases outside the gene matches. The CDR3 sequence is CSASPPGQGASPLHF. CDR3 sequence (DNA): TGCAGTGCTAGCCCTCCGGGACAGGGCGCCTCACCCCTCCACTTT.

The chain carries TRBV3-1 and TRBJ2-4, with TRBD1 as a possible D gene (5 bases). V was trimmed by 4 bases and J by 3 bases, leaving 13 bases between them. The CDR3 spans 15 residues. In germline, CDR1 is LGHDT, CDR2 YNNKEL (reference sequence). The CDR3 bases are TGTGCCAGCAGCCCGGGTGGGGCTCTCAAAAACATTCAGTACTTC. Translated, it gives CASSPGGALKNIQYF.